Listed below are T cell receptor beta chains from one sample, sequenced in a study of cytomegalovirus exposure and HLA in healthy donors. Measured with immunoSEQ multiplex PCR; TCRdb has only the in-frame clones, and not every one. The table includes about 97,000 clones, about 60% detected once. The sample was PBMCs. Every receptor here comes from a human donor in good health. Both conserved end residues are part of each CDR3. Each record gives: D gene, clone size, J gene, V gene, CDR3 protein, CDR3 DNA. D genes are given only for firm matches. A clone size is listed for some rows: how often the clone was seen (once, few, many), or a class if it is expanded.

TRBD2,.,TRBJ2-1,TRBV5-1,CASSQLAGDNNEQFF,TGCGCCAGCAGCCAACTAGCGGGAGACAACAATGAGCAGTTCTTC
.,.,TRBJ2-7,TRBV6-1,CATVAGPGGEQYF,TGTGCCACCGTCGCGGGCCCCGGCGGGGAGCAGTACTTC
.,.,TRBJ1-5,TRBV4-1,CASSQGTVASNQPQHF,TGCGCCAGCAGCCAAGGGACAGTCGCTAGCAATCAGCCCCAGCATTTT
TRBD2,.,TRBJ2-1,TRBV28,CASSLLAGGPENEQFF,TGTGCCAGCAGTTTACTGGCGGGAGGGCCGGAGAATGAGCAGTTCTTC
TRBD1,.,TRBJ1-5,TRBV28,CASGEKGAYTNRNWPQHF,TGTGCCAGCGGGGAGAAGGGGGCCTACACAAATAGGAACTGGCCCCAGCATTTT
TRBD2,.,TRBJ2-3,TRBV6-5,CASSSQGAGGRYF,TGTGCCAGCAGTTCCCAGGGAGCGGGGGGACGGTATTTT
TRBD1,.,TRBJ2-6,TRBV5-5,CASSGGSGTGVSGANVLTF,TGTGCCAGCAGCGGGGGTAGTGGGACAGGGGTTTCTGGGGCCAACGTCCTGACTTTC
.,few,TRBJ2-1,TRBV5-6,CASRSLQGNEQFF,TGTGCCAGTCGATCTCTACAGGGTAATGAGCAGTTCTTC
TRBD2,few,TRBJ2-7,TRBV6-6,CATRGDLAGRNEQYF,TGTGCCACCAGGGGGGATCTAGCGGGAAGAAACGAGCAGTACTTC
TRBD1,.,TRBJ2-5,TRBV28,CASSFGTGAQETQYF,TGTGCCAGCAGTTTCGGGACAGGGGCCCAAGAGACCCAGTACTTC
.,.,TRBJ2-7,TRBV21-1,CASSKPTITSGLNSYEQYF,TGTGCCAGCAGCAAACCCACAATTACTAGCGGGCTGAATTCCTACGAGCAGTACTTC
.,few,TRBJ1-5,TRBV18,CASSPNPLNQPQHF,TGTGCCAGCTCACCAAATCCCCTGAATCAGCCCCAGCATTTT
TRBD2,.,TRBJ2-5,TRBV29-1,CSVLAGVGETQYF,TGCAGCGTACTAGCGGGAGTGGGGGAGACCCAGTACTTC
TRBD2,.,TRBJ2-7,TRBV6-5,CASSYAPGLAEQYF,TGTGCCAGCAGTTACGCTCCGGGACTAGCTGAGCAGTACTTC
.,.,TRBJ1-5,TRBV27,CASSLAQGWQPQHF,TGTGCCAGCAGTTTAGCCCAGGGGTGGCAGCCCCAGCATTTT
.,.,TRBJ2-2,TRBV29-1,CSVGWRTGELFF,TGCAGCGTTGGATGGAGGACCGGGGAGCTGTTTTTT
TRBD2,once,TRBJ2-3,TRBV7-3,CASSLVAGFTDTQYF,TGTGCCAGCAGCCTCGTAGCGGGCTTCACAGATACGCAGTATTTT
.,once,TRBJ2-1,TRBV19,CASSPRDLPYNEQFF,TGTGCCAGTAGTCCTCGGGACTTGCCTTACAATGAGCAGTTCTTC
TRBD2,.,TRBJ2-1,TRBV28,CASSAGRLAVQNNEQFF,TGTGCCAGCAGTGCTGGGCGGCTAGCGGTACAAAACAATGAGCAGTTCTTC
TRBD2,few,TRBJ2-3,TRBV29-1,CSALAGGPLGTDTQYF,TGCAGCGCTCTAGCGGGAGGGCCTCTTGGCACAGATACGCAGTATTTT